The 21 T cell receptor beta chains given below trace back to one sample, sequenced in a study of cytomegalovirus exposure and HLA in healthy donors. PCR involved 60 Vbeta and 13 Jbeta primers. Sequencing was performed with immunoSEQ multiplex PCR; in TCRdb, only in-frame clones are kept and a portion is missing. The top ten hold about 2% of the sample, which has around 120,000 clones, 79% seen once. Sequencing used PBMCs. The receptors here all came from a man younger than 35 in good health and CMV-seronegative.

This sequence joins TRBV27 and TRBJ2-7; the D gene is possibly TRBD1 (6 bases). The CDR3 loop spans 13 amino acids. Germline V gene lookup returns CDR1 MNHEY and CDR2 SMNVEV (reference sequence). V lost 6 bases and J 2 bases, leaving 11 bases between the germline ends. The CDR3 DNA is TGTGCCAGCAGCCCGACAGGTACCTACGAGCAGTACTTC. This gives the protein CASSPTGTYEQYF.

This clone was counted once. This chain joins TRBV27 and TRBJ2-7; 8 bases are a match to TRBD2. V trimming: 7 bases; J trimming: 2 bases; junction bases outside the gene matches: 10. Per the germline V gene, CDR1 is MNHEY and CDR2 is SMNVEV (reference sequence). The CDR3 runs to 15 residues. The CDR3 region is CASTRSGGLTYEQYF. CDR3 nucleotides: TGTGCCAGCACCCGATCGGGAGGGTTGACCTACGAGCAGTACTTC.

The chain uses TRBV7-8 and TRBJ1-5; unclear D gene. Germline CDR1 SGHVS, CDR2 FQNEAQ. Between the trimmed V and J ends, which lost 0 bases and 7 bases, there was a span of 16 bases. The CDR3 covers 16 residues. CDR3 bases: TGTGCCAGCAGCTTAGCCCAACTGGAGGGAGGGCAGCCCCAGCATTTT. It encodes CASSLAQLEGGQPQHF.

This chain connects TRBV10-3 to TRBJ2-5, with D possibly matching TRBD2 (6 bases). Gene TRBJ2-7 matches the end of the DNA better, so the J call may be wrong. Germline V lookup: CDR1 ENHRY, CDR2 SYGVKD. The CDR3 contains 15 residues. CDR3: CAISESEGTSYEQYF. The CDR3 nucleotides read TGTGCCATCAGTGAGTCGGAGGGAACCTCCTACGAGCAGTACTTC.

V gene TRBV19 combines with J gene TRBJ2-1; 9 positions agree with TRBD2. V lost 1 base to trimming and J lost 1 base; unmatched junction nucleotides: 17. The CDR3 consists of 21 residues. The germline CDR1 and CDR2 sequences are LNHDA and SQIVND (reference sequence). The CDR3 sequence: CASSIAHTSGSYLVSYNEQFF. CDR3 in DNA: TGTGCCAGTAGTATAGCGCACACTAGCGGGTCCTACCTCGTATCCTACAATGAGCAGTTCTTC.

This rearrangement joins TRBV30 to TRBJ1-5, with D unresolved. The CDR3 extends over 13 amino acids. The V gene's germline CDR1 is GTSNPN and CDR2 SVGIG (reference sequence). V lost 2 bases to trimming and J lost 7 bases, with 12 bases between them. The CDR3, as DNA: TGTGCCTGGAGTTTAAAGCCTAGGCAGCCCCAGCATTTT. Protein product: CAWSLKPRQPQHF.

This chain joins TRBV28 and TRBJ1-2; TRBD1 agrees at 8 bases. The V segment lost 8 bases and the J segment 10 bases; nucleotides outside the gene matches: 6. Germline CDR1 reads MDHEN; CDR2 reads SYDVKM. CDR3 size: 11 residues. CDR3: CASDGQGHYTF. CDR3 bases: TGTGCCAGCGACGGACAGGGTCACTACACCTTC.

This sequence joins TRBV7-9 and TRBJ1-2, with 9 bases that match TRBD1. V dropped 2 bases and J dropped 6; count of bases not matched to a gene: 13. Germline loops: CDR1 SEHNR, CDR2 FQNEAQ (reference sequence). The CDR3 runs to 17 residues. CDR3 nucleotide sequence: TGTGCCAGCAGCTTATCTCGGAGGGGTAACAGGGGGCATGGCTACACCTTC. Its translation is CASSLSRRGNRGHGYTF.

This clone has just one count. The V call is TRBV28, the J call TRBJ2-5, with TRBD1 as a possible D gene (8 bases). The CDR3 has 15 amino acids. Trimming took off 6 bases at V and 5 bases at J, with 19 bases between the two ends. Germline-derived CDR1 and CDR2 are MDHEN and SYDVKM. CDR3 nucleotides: TGTGCCAGCAGGCGGGGGACAGGTGGGGAGGAGACCCAGTACTTC. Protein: CASRRGTGGEETQYF.

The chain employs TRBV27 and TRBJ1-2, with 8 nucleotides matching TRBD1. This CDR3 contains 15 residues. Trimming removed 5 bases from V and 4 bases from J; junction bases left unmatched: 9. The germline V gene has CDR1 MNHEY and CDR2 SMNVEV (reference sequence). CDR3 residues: CASSPGRGRSYGYTF. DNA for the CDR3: TGTGCCAGCAGTCCTGGCAGGGGGCGCAGCTATGGCTACACCTTC.

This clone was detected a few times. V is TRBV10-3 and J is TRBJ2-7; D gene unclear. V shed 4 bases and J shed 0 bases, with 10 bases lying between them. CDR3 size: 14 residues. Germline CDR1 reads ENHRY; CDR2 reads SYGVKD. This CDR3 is CAISGGLSSYEQYF. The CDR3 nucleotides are TGTGCCATCAGTGGAGGCCTTAGCTCCTACGAGCAGTACTTC.

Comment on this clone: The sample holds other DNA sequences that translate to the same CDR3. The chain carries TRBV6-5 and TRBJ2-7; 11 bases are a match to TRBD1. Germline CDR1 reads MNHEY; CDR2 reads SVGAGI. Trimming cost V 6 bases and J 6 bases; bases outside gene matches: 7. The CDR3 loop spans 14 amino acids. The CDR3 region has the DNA TGTGCCAGCAGCCGGACAGGGGGCTTTTGCGAGCAGTACTTC. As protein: CASSRTGGFCEQYF.

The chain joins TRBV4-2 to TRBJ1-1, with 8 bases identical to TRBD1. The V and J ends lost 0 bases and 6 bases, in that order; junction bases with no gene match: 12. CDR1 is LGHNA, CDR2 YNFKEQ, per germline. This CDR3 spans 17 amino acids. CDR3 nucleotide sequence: TGTGCCAGCAGCCAAGATAGGCGGACAGGGCCAGTATCTGAAGCTTTCTTT. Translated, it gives CASSQDRRTGPVSEAFF.

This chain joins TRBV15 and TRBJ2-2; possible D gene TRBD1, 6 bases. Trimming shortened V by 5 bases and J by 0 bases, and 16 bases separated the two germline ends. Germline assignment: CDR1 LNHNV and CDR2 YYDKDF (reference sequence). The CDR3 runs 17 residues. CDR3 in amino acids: CATSRTGLLSNTGELFF. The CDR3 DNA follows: TGTGCCACCAGCCGAACAGGGTTATTGTCGAACACCGGGGAGCTGTTTTTT.

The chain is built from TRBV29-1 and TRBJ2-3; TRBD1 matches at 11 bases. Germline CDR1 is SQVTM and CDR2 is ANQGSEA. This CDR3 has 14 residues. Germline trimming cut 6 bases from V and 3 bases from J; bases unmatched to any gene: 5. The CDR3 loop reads CSVWTGGETDTQYF. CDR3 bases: TGCAGCGTGTGGACAGGGGGCGAGACAGATACGCAGTATTTT.

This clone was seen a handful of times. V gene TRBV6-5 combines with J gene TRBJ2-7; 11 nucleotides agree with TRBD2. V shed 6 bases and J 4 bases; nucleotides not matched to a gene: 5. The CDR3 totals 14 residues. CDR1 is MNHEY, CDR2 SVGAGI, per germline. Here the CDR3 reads CASSQTSGAYEQYV. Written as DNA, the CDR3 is TGTGCCAGCAGCCAGACTAGCGGGGCGTACGAGCAGTACGTC.

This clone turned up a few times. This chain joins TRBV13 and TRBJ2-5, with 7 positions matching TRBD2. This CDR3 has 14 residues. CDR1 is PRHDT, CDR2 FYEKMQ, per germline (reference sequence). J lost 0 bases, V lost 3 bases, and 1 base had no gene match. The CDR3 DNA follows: TGTGCCAGCAGCTTGACTAGCCACCAAGAGACCCAGTACTTC. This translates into CASSLTSHQETQYF. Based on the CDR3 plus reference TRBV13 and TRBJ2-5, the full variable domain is AAGVIQSPRHLIKEKRETATLKCYPIPRHDTVYWYQQGPGQDPQFLISFYEKMQSDKGSIPDRFSAQQFSDYHSELNMSSLELGDSALYFCASSLTSHQETQYFGPGTRLLVL.

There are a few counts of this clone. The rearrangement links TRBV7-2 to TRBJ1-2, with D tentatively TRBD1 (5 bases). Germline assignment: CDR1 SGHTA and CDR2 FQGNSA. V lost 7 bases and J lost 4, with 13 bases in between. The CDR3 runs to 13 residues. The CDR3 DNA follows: TGTGCCAGCACCAAGGGCAGGGCCTATGGCTACACCTTC. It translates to CASTKGRAYGYTF.

Here the CDR3 reads CASSSAGTSEYV. The CDR3 DNA reads TGTGCCAGCAGTTCAGCCGGGACTAGCGAGTACGTC. This chain connects TRBV6-5 to TRBJ2-7, with 10 bases aligning to TRBD2. This CDR3 spans 12 amino acids. After removal of 4 bases from V and 11 bases from J, the junction contained 5 bases not matched to a gene. Germline lookup yields CDR1 MNHEY and CDR2 SVGAGI.

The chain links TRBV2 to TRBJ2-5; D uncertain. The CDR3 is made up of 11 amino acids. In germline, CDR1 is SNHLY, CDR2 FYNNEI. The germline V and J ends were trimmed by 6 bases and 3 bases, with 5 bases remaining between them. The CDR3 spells CASRGEETQYF. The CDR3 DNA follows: TGTGCCAGCAGGGGCGAAGAGACCCAGTACTTC.

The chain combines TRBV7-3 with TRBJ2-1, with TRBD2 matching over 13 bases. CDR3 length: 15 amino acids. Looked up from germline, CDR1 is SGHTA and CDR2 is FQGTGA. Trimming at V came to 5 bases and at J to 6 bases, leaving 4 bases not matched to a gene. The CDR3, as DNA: TGTGCCAGCAGCCCCGGGACTAGCGGGACCAATGAGCAGTTCTTC. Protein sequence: CASSPGTSGTNEQFF.